The rows below give T cell receptor beta chains drawn from one sample of a study of beta chain features in type 1 diabetes. Measured with immunoSEQ multiplex PCR; TCRdb has only the in-frame clones, and not every one. The data show around 26,000 clones, with 68% seen just once and 0.9% to 1.4% held by the top ten. Sequenced sample: stem cell memory CD4+ T cells from blood. The receptors originated from a woman aged 35 to 49 with type 1 diabetes. Both conserved end residues are part of each CDR3. Each record gives: V gene, J gene, CDR3 protein.

>TRBV19|TRBJ2-1
CASSIGLRLASHEQFF
>TRBV7-3|.
CASSVSRTGGYEQYF
>TRBV7-8|TRBJ2-4
CASSLEESRLDIQYF
>TRBV28|TRBJ1-1
CASSSRQGPDLAFF
>TRBV6-4|TRBJ2-3
CASSPGGDTQYF
>TRBV5-1|TRBJ2-1
CASSLVASGNGYNEQFF
>TRBV7-8|TRBJ1-1
CASSARVILLNTEAFF
>TRBV7-2|TRBJ2-5
CASSFQDQETQYF
>TRBV28|TRBJ1-6
CASTLTGGNSPLHF
>TRBV19|TRBJ1-1
CASSLAGDGGPEAFF
>TRBV7-2|TRBJ2-7
CASSLIAFHEQYF
>TRBV7-2|TRBJ2-7
CASSPGTSGIYEQYF
>TRBV7-3|TRBJ2-1
CASSQPGGQADNEQFF
>TRBV9|TRBJ2-7
CASSVGQGNYEQYF
>TRBV7-2|TRBJ1-1
CASSLGWGGARTEAFF
>TRBV2|TRBJ1-5
CASSSGPRGNQPQHF
>TRBV2|TRBJ2-7
CASKGTGIYEQYF
>TRBV2|TRBJ1-1
CASNRQQNTEAFF
>TRBV7-2|TRBJ2-7
CASSFPKGGGNDEQYF
>TRBV7-2|TRBJ2-3
CASSLRAGATDTQYF
>TRBV5-1|TRBJ2-5
CASSLGVRGEGTETQYF
>TRBV7-2|TRBJ1-5
CASSLDRDQPQHF
>TRBV9|TRBJ1-1
CASSVGAGNTEAFF
>TRBV7-2|TRBJ2-6
CASSLALTGVLTF
>TRBV7-6|.
CASSLDATYEQYF
>TRBV10-3|TRBJ1-5
CAIRGQGDNQPQHF
>TRBV27|TRBJ1-2
CASSLSGQTNYGYTF
>TRBV18|TRBJ2-7
CASSPPRQVGSYEQYF
>TRBV7-2|TRBJ1-5
CASSQGQGIQPQHF
>TRBV5-1|TRBJ2-2
CASRTGSPSNTGELFF
>TRBV28|TRBJ1-1
CASSLSTGRRTEAFF
>TRBV9|TRBJ2-7
CASSPGTSGRLSSYEQYF
>TRBV7-9|TRBJ1-5
CASSQSGQPQHF